The 3 T cell receptor beta chains below come from one sample, sequenced in a study of T-cell reconstitution after alpha-beta-depleted transplantation in children. Researchers prepared the TCRbeta library using unique molecular identifiers, the study reports. Via MiXCR, TCRdb re-called the PCR reads, giving one row per CDR3 protein. The sample records a few hundred thousand distinct CDR3 sequences, approximately 10% being singletons. The sample here was PBMCs from the stem cell graft donor, taken from the stem cell graft. These receptors were obtained from a human donor who donated a stem cell graft to a child with acute lymphoblastic leukemia.

This clonotype showed up just a few times. The chain combines TRBV12-3 or TRBV12-4 with TRBJ2-5, with unresolved D. This CDR3 region has 13 residues. Trimming shortened V by 6 bases and J by 0 bases, and 8 bases separated the two germline ends. For the CDR3, the DNA is TGTGCCAGCAGACTCGTAGACCAAGAGACCCAGTACTTC. Its translation: CASRLVDQETQYF.

The sample holds a few counts of this clonotype. The junction shows a germline mismatch at one end, possibly a read error. The rearrangement links TRBV4-2 to TRBJ2-7; the match to TRBD2 covers 8 bases. CDR3 length: 16 residues. Per germline, CDR1 LGHNA and CDR2 YNFKEQ. The CDR3 bases are TGTGCCAGCGGCCAAGAGAGCAGCGGGAGATTATACGAGCAGTACTTC. Protein sequence: CASGQESSGRLYEQYF.

In this sample, this clonotype turned up a few times. V and J are TRBV15 and TRBJ1-4; 10 bases match TRBD1. The CDR3 runs 17 residues. Germline V gives CDR1 LNHNV, CDR2 YYDKDF (reference sequence). After removal of 3 bases from V and 7 bases from J, the junction contained 11 bases not matched to a gene. The CDR3 coding sequence is TGTGCCACCAGCAGTCCTTGGACAGGGGGAAACTCTGAAAAACTGTTTTTT. It encodes CATSSPWTGGNSEKLFF.